A selection of T cell receptor beta chains follows, all from one sample in a study of blood T cell repertoires in COVID-19. Some clones are missing from TCRdb's copy, which holds only in-frame ones; the method was immunoSEQ multiplex PCR. The repertoire holds about 160,000 clones, around four fifths seen once, with roughly 3.1% in the top ten. The sequencing sample was made of peripheral blood. Every receptor here comes from a man between 65 and 85 years old with acute or convalescent COVID-19. The conserved cysteine and the conserved F or W are not part of the CDR3 here. A D gene is named only where the DNA matches it firmly. The size of a clone is reported for some rows only, either as once, few or many, or as a class for expanded clones.

TRBV6-5,13,-,-,ATAGAEPKNTEAF
TRBV7-3,13,-,TRBD2,ASSLTVAGINEQF
TRBV9,13,once,-,ASSVGRGGGDTQY
TRBV7-2,12,-,-,ASSLEALNYEQY
TRBV12-3/TRBV12-4,9,few,-,ASSHSGEQF
TRBV24-1,14,-,TRBD1,ATSDFRTGGTGGYT
TRBV19,12,many,TRBD1,ASRKTGGRETQY
TRBV4-3,11,few,-,ASSQTVNQPQH
TRBV10-1,11,-,TRBD1,ASRGQGNSPLH
TRBV29-1,11,-,TRBD1,SVGRQGVNEQF
TRBV9,15,-,TRBD2,ASSPQGLAASYNEQF
TRBV7-2,13,few,TRBD1,ASSPTGAANYGYT
TRBV11-2,12,-,-,ASSLEGYGAEAF
TRBV10-3,12,-,TRBD1,AIKSRTGITEAF
TRBV5-1,14,-,-,ASSQARGSSYNEQF
TRBV24-1,14,-,TRBD1,ATSEVTGPGANVLT
TRBV3-1/TRBV3-2,13,-,-,ASSQGSAGNQPQH
TRBV2,12,-,-,ASSENQGIYGYT
TRBV24-1,12,-,-,ATSEAGGLDTQY
TRBV19,11,-,TRBD1,ASSTDRESGYT
TRBV6-4,12,-,TRBD1,ASSEGTASSPLH
TRBV7-2,11,-,-,ASSLFQKETQY
TRBV10-1,19,-,TRBD2,ASGGLAERREGQGIQETQY
TRBV7-8,12,-,-,ASSPGGSNQPQH
TRBV27,13,-,-,ASSFLGQNTGELF
TRBV14,15,-,TRBD2,ASSQAGWLAGYNEQF
TRBV19,13,many,TRBD1,ASRVQGGSSETQY
TRBV24-1,14,-,-,ATSDLGTQNQETQY
TRBV14,15,few,TRBD2,ASSPGLAESSYNEQF
TRBV6-2/TRBV6-3,13,-,-,ASSSIVLGDYEQY
TRBV12-3/TRBV12-4,11,once,TRBD1,ASRPGQGYEQY
TRBV3-1/TRBV3-2,14,-,-,ASSQGSGTGYQPQH
TRBV28,14,-,-,ASSATSLLAKNIQY
TRBV16,13,-,-,ASSQSQGWGTEAF
TRBV7-2,13,-,TRBD2,ASLLSGRTSYEQY
TRBV5-1,14,-,-,ASSVSRGGVPGGYT